One and the same sample provided the 24 T cell receptor beta chains below, sequenced in a study of blood T cell repertoires in COVID-19. Here immunoSEQ multiplex PCR was the method, and the copy in TCRdb shows in-frame clones only, minus some. The repertoire consists of under 250,000 clones, with around 80% occurring once and the leading ten covering roughly 13%. Material: peripheral blood. The receptors stem from a human donor in a cohort sampled during active COVID-19.

This sequence joins TRBV4-3 and TRBJ1-2; D possibly corresponds to TRBD1 (5 bases). Germline CDR1 LGHNA, CDR2 YSLEER. CDR3 length equals 14 residues. V lost 4 bases, J lost 4 bases, and 13 bases lay in between. CDR3 in DNA: TGCGCCAGCAGCCCGTCTAGGGGCAGCTATGGCTACACCTTC. This gives the protein CASSPSRGSYGYTF.

The rearrangement links TRBV5-4 to TRBJ2-7; TRBD1 aligns across 7 bases. The CDR3 sequence is 15 residues long. Germline CDR1 reads SGHNT; CDR2 reads YYREEE (reference sequence). With 4 bases clipped from V and 5 bases from J, the junction kept 12 bases outside the gene matches. CDR3 nucleotides: TGTGCCAGCAGCATCCCCGGGACAGCAACCAACGAGCAGTACTTC. Amino acid sequence: CASSIPGTATNEQYF. The entire variable domain, with the rest obtained from reference TRBV5-4 and TRBJ2-7, is as follows: ETGVTQSPTHLIKTRGQQVTLRCSSQSGHNTVSWYQQALGQGPQFIFQYYREEENGRGNFPPRFSGLQFPNYSSELNVNALELDDSALYLCASSIPGTATNEQYFGPGTRLTVT.

The V gene is TRBV6-5, the J gene TRBJ1-2, with TRBD1 matching over 7 bases. Trimming at V came to 5 bases and at J to 6 bases, leaving 9 bases not matched to a gene. Germline assignment: CDR1 MNHEY and CDR2 SVGAGI. CDR3 length: 14 residues. CDR3 bases: TGTGCCAGCAGTCTCGGGACAGCCGAGGATGGCTACACCTTC. Translation: CASSLGTAEDGYTF.

V gene TRBV7-9 combines with J gene TRBJ1-5; D is undetermined. The V gene lost 4 bases and the J gene lost 2 bases, with 6 bases spanning the gap. The CDR3 runs 13 residues. Germline CDR1 and CDR2: SEHNR and FQNEAQ (reference sequence). The CDR3 coding sequence is TGTGCCAGCAGCTCACACGGCAATCAGCCCCAGCATTTT. Protein sequence: CASSSHGNQPQHF.

This clone has just a few counts. This chain joins TRBV4-2 and TRBJ1-6; TRBD1 agrees at 9 bases. This CDR3 is 15 amino acids long. CDR1 is LGHNA, CDR2 YNFKEQ, per germline. Germline trimming cut 0 bases from V and 10 bases from J; bases unmatched to any gene: 4. The CDR3 DNA is TGTGCCAGCAGCCAAGACGGACAGGGGAGATCACCCCTCCACTTT. Translating gives CASSQDGQGRSPLHF.

The rearrangement uses TRBV7-2 and TRBJ1-1; TRBD1 agrees at 8 bases. Germline-derived CDR1 and CDR2 are SGHTA and FQGNSA. This CDR3 is 15 amino acids long. Losses at the gene ends were 5 bases for V and 6 bases for J; bases not matched to a gene: 11. CDR3 sequence (DNA): TGTGCCAGCAGCCTCGCCAGGGGGCGGAGAGCTGAAGCTTTCTTT. It specifies CASSLARGRRAEAFF.

The CDR3 here is CASSLGQGLNTEAFF. In DNA form, the CDR3 reads TGTGCCAGCAGCTTAGGGCAGGGCTTGAACACTGAAGCTTTCTTT. The rearrangement uses TRBV7-6 and TRBJ1-1; D is perhaps TRBD1 (5 bases). V gave up 1 base and J gave up 0 bases, with 9 bases separating them. The CDR3 runs to 15 residues. The germline V gene has CDR1 SGHVS and CDR2 FNYEAQ.

This rearrangement joins TRBV6-4 to TRBJ2-2, with D possibly TRBD1 on 5 matching bases. Per the germline V gene, CDR1 is MRHNA and CDR2 is SNTAGT. CDR3 length: 13 amino acids. The V end lost 6 bases, the J end lost 4 bases, and 9 bases lay between the germline ends. CDR3 sequence: CASRQDSTGELFF. The CDR3, as DNA: TGTGCCAGCAGACAGGATTCCACCGGGGAGCTGTTTTTT.

This chain connects TRBV7-2 to TRBJ1-2; D remains ambiguous. Trimming shortened V by 3 bases and J by 4 bases, and 12 bases separated the two germline ends. The CDR3 is 14 amino acids. Germline V gives CDR1 SGHTA, CDR2 FQGNSA. The CDR3 DNA follows: TGTGCCAGCAGCTTCAATCGTGAGAGCTATGGCTACACCTTC. This sequence encodes CASSFNRESYGYTF. Using reference TRBV7-2 and TRBJ1-2 for the parts outside the CDR3, the full variable domain is GAGVSQSPSNKVTEKGKDVELRCDPISGHTALYWYRQSLGQGLEFLIYFQGNSAPDKSGLPSDRFSAERTGGSVSTLTIQRTQQEDSAVYLCASSFNRESYGYTFGSGTRLTVV.

The chain is built from TRBV28 and TRBJ1-5, with 8 bases aligning to TRBD1. The trim removed 5 bases at V and 4 bases at J, leaving 4 bases unmatched. The CDR3 has 14 amino acids. The V gene's germline CDR1 is MDHEN and CDR2 SYDVKM. CDR3 residues: CASSGQGPNQPQHF. CDR3 nucleotide sequence: TGTGCCAGCAGTGGACAGGGTCCGAATCAGCCCCAGCATTTT.

V is TRBV9 and J is TRBJ2-5, with a possible D match to TRBD2 (5 bases). The CDR3 is 14 residues long. CDR1 and CDR2 (germline): SGDLS, YYNGEE. Trimming took 4 bases from V and 2 from J, leaving 12 bases between them. The CDR3 bases are TGTGCCAGCAGCTCCGGCGGGTGGCAAGAGACCCAGTACTTC. It codes for CASSSGGWQETQYF.

The chain combines TRBV11-1 with TRBJ2-5, with 7 positions matching TRBD2. Trimming at V came to 1 base and at J to 4 bases, leaving 0 bases not matched to a gene. Per the germline V gene, CDR1 is SGHAT and CDR2 is FQDESV (reference sequence). This CDR3 spans 13 amino acids. CDR3 region: CASSLGGGETQYF. As DNA, the CDR3 is TGTGCCAGCAGCTTAGGCGGGGGAGAGACCCAGTACTTC. The whole variable domain, remainder taken from reference TRBV11-1 and TRBJ2-5, is EAEVAQSPRYKITEKSQAVAFWCDPISGHATLYWYRQILGQGPELLVQFQDESVVDDSQLPKDRFSAERLKGVDSTLKIQPAELGDSAMYLCASSLGGGETQYFGPGTRLLVL.

V and J are TRBV19 and TRBJ1-1; 10 positions match TRBD1. J gave up 7 bases and V 7 bases, and 6 bases lay outside the gene matches. The CDR3 contains 13 residues. The germline CDR1 and CDR2 sequences are LNHDA and SQIVND (reference sequence). CDR3 sequence reads: CASNRQGAGEAFF. CDR3 nucleotides: TGTGCCAGTAATAGACAGGGGGCGGGTGAAGCTTTCTTT. Based on the CDR3 plus reference TRBV19 and TRBJ1-1, the full variable domain is DGGITQSPKYLFRKEGQNVTLSCEQNLNHDAMYWYRQDPGQGLRLIYYSQIVNDFQKGDIAEGYSVSREKKESFPLTVTSAQKNPTAFYLCASNRQGAGEAFFGQGTRLTVV.

The gene calls are TRBV5-1 and TRBJ1-6; the match to TRBD1 covers 12 bases. V dropped 3 bases and J dropped 3; count of bases not matched to a gene: 7. The CDR3 has 18 residues. CDR1 and CDR2 from the germline V gene are SGHRS and YFSETQ. The CDR3 region has the DNA TGCGCCAGCAGCTCGAGGGGACAGGGGGCTAGCTATAATTCACCCCTCCACTTT. Protein sequence: CASSSRGQGASYNSPLHF.

The rearrangement links TRBV11-3 to TRBJ2-3; 11 positions agree with TRBD2. V dropped 4 bases and J dropped 3; count of bases not matched to a gene: 12. CDR1 and CDR2 from the germline V gene are SGHNT and YENEEA. The CDR3 totals 18 residues. The DNA for the CDR3 is TGTGCCAGCAGCTCCCACCAGAGTAGCGGGAGGGAGACAGATACGCAGTATTTT. This sequence encodes CASSSHQSSGRETDTQYF.

This chain connects TRBV5-8 to TRBJ1-6, with unresolved D. The CDR3 is made up of 13 amino acids. The germline CDR1 and CDR2 sequences are SGHTS and YDEGEE. Trimming shortened V by 4 bases and J by 3 bases, and 5 bases separated the two germline ends. The CDR3 DNA is TGTGCCAGCAGCCCCTACTATAATTCACCCCTCCACTTT. Its translation: CASSPYYNSPLHF.

V usage is TRBV3-1 (or the pseudogene TRBV3-2) and J usage is TRBJ2-5; D unclear. CDR1 and CDR2 (germline): LGHDT, YNNKEL (reference sequence). The V end was cut by 1 base, the J end by 2 bases, with 8 bases between. The CDR3 sequence is 14 residues long. The CDR3 DNA follows: TGTGCCAGCAGCCAAGTGCCCAGGCAAGAGACCCAGTACTTC. As protein: CASSQVPRQETQYF.

V and J are TRBV27 and TRBJ1-2, with D tentatively TRBD1 (6 bases). The V and J ends lost 6 bases and 8 bases respectively, with 16 bases between them. CDR3 length equals 13 residues. Germline V lookup: CDR1 MNHEY, CDR2 SMNVEV (reference sequence). The CDR3 DNA follows: TGTGCCAGCAGCCAAGCAGGGGTTTCGGGCTACACCTTC. This sequence encodes CASSQAGVSGYTF.

The J gene is TRBJ2-5, the V gene TRBV2; D unclear. Germline CDR1 is SNHLY and CDR2 is FYNNEI. The length of the CDR3 is 15 residues. V was pared by 1 base and J by 2 bases, with 11 bases between. This chain's CDR3 is CASSEDSTKQETQYF. CDR3 bases: TGTGCCAGCAGTGAAGATTCAACTAAACAAGAGACCCAGTACTTC.

This clone occurred once. The chain uses TRBV27 and TRBJ2-7; tentatively, D is TRBD1 (6 bases). Germline CDR1 MNHEY, CDR2 SMNVEV (reference sequence). Deletions cut 4 bases from V and 2 bases from J, with 9 bases between. The CDR3 is 13 amino acids. In DNA, the CDR3 is TGTGCCAGCAGTTCCCCAGGGGCCTACGAGCAGTACTTC. Protein sequence: CASSSPGAYEQYF.

This chain links TRBV2 with TRBJ1-2; D call uncertain. Looked up from germline, CDR1 is SNHLY and CDR2 is FYNNEI. The CDR3 runs 13 residues. V gave up 7 bases and J gave up 2 bases, with 11 bases separating them. The CDR3 nucleotides read TGTGCCAGCAACCGGGAAGCGAACTATGGCTACACCTTC. Protein product: CASNREANYGYTF.

The chain couples TRBV3-1 (or the pseudogene TRBV3-2) to TRBJ2-5; no clear D gene. Germline assignment: CDR1 LGHDT and CDR2 YNNKEL (reference sequence). The ends were cut back, 1 base at V and 5 bases at J, with 11 bases in the middle. CDR3 length equals 14 residues. In nucleotides, the CDR3 is TGTGCCAGCAGCCAAGTTGGGCTTGTCGAGACCCAGTACTTC. Translation: CASSQVGLVETQYF.

This chain links TRBV9 with TRBJ1-1; D not certain. From germline, CDR1 is SGDLS and CDR2 YYNGEE. The ends were cut back, 0 bases at V and 0 bases at J, with 3 bases in the middle. This CDR3 region has 13 residues. The chain's CDR3 is CASSVELNTEAFF. The CDR3 DNA reads as TGTGCCAGCAGCGTAGAGCTGAACACTGAAGCTTTCTTT. The full variable domain, its missing parts supplied by reference TRBV9 and TRBJ1-1, is DSGVTQTPKHLITATGQRVTLRCSPRSGDLSVYWYQQSLDQGLQFLIQYYNGEERAKGNILERFSAQQFPDLHSELNLSSLELGDSALYFCASSVELNTEAFFGQGTRLTVV.

This clone was observed a few times. The chain is built from TRBV6-5 and TRBJ2-7, with D maybe TRBD2 (6 bases). Germline V gene sequence: CDR1 MNHEY, CDR2 SVGAGI. This CDR3 is built from 14 residues. Trimming took 8 bases from V and 6 from J, leaving 20 bases between them. CDR3 coding DNA: TGTGCCAGCGGAAGGGACTTTTCTCTGGCCGAGCAGTACTTC. It is translated as CASGRDFSLAEQYF.